This passage covers 26 T cell receptor beta chains from one sample sequenced in a study of T cell responses to AZD1222 COVID-19 vaccine. Profiled with immunoSEQ multiplex PCR; TCRdb holds only in-frame clones, not every one. The sample has about 82,000 clones, 80% to 90% seen once. Material: peripheral blood, obtained 28 days after the second AZD1222 dose. These receptors originate from an adult who received the AZD1222 COVID-19 vaccine.

The CDR3 DNA sequence: TGTGCCAGCAGTTGGCAGAGGGATAAAGTCACAGATACGCAGTATTTT. Translated: CASSWQRDKVTDTQYF. The V and J genes are TRBV5-5 and TRBJ2-3; tentative D call: TRBD2 (5 bases). Germline lookup yields CDR1 SGHKS and CDR2 YYEKEE (reference sequence). CDR3 length equals 16 residues. The V and J ends lost 5 bases and 2 bases respectively, with 18 bases between them.

The CDR3 DNA is TGTGCCAGCCCCGGGCCGATGACTAGCGGGGGGCCCAATGAGCAGTTCTTC. Translation: CASPGPMTSGGPNEQFF. The V gene is TRBV5-4, the J gene TRBJ2-1; 13 bases map to TRBD2. The CDR3 is 17 amino acids. The V gene's germline CDR1 is SGHNT and CDR2 YYREEE (reference sequence). With 7 bases clipped from V and 6 bases from J, the junction kept 13 bases outside the gene matches.

The chain recombines TRBV3-1 (or the pseudogene TRBV3-2) with TRBJ1-1, with D hard to call. Deletions cut 1 base from V and 1 base from J, with 4 bases between. Germline loops: CDR1 LGHDT, CDR2 YNNKEL (reference sequence). This CDR3 is 13 amino acids long. CDR3 amino acids: CASSQGSNTEAFF. The CDR3 bases are TGTGCCAGCAGCCAAGGGTCGAACACTGAAGCTTTCTTT.

The J gene is TRBJ1-3, the V gene TRBV5-4, with a tentative D call TRBD1 (5 bases). CDR1 is SGHNT and CDR2 is YYREEE in the germline V gene (reference sequence). This CDR3 contains 13 residues. V was pared by 0 bases and J by 4 bases, with 5 bases between. CDR3 sequence: CASSLGQGNTIYF. DNA of the CDR3: TGTGCCAGCAGCTTGGGACAGGGAAACACCATATATTTT.

The chain has TRBV9 and TRBJ2-7; TRBD2 is a possible D gene (6 bases). The germline V gene encodes CDR1 SGDLS and CDR2 YYNGEE. The V and J ends lost 0 bases and 0 bases respectively, with 10 bases between them. This CDR3 comprises 15 residues. CDR3 protein: CASSVAGGASYEQYF. In DNA, the CDR3 is TGTGCCAGCAGCGTAGCCGGCGGGGCCTCCTACGAGCAGTACTTC.

The V gene is TRBV6-5, the J gene TRBJ2-3; maybe TRBD1 (6 bases). Trimming left V 6 bases short and J 3 bases short, with 10 bases between. Germline V gives CDR1 MNHEY, CDR2 SVGAGI. CDR3 size: 13 residues. Written as DNA, the CDR3 is TGTGCCAGCAGGGCTACAGGGACAGATACGCAGTATTTT. Its protein is CASRATGTDTQYF.

This rearrangement joins TRBV14 to TRBJ2-1; 11 bases map to TRBD2. V lost 4 bases and J lost 12; bases outside the gene matches: 5. CDR3 size: 13 residues. Germline V CDR1 and CDR2: SGHDN, FVKESK. CDR3 residues: CASSPYGLAGQFF. The CDR3 DNA sequence: TGTGCCAGCAGCCCCTACGGACTAGCGGGGCAGTTCTTC.

This clone was observed a few times. V and J are TRBV7-9 and TRBJ1-2; the D gene is possibly TRBD1 (5 bases). Trimming pared 3 bases from V and 0 bases from J, leaving 8 bases between. CDR1 and CDR2 (germline): SEHNR, FQNEAQ (reference sequence). This CDR3 is built from 14 residues. The CDR3 region has the DNA TGTGCCAGCAGCTTGACAGACGCTAACTATGGCTACACCTTC. Residues: CASSLTDANYGYTF.

This clone is categorized as medium-sized. This chain uses TRBV3-1 (or the pseudogene TRBV3-2) with TRBJ1-2; D is ambiguous. V was trimmed by 0 bases and J by 4 bases, leaving 15 bases between them. Germline CDR1 reads LGHDT; CDR2 reads YNNKEL (reference sequence). This CDR3 contains 16 residues. The CDR3 loop is CASSQDFSENGYGYTF. In DNA form, the CDR3 reads TGTGCCAGCAGCCAAGATTTCTCCGAAAATGGCTATGGCTACACCTTC.

V gene TRBV5-8 combines with J gene TRBJ2-1, with 8 nucleotides matching TRBD1. The CDR3 totals 15 residues. Germline lookup yields CDR1 SGHTS and CDR2 YDEGEE. V shed 1 base and J 4 bases; nucleotides not matched to a gene: 4. The CDR3 DNA follows: TGTGCCAGCAGCTTGACCCAGGGGGCTTACAATGAGCAGTTCTTC. Its protein is CASSLTQGAYNEQFF.

The chain is built from TRBV6-5 and TRBJ2-2; D perhaps matches TRBD2 (5 bases). Germline V lookup: CDR1 MNHEY, CDR2 SVGAGI. V gave up 4 bases and J gave up 6 bases, with 9 bases separating them. The CDR3 totals 13 residues. The CDR3 nucleotides read TGTGCCAGCAGTTGGGGAGCGGCCGGGGAGCTGTTTTTT. Residues: CASSWGAAGELFF.

The genes are TRBV7-8 and TRBJ2-3; TRBD2 matches 9 bases. Germline V lookup: CDR1 SGHVS, CDR2 FQNEAQ. V shed 8 bases and J 6 bases; nucleotides not matched to a gene: 15. The CDR3 totals 16 residues. The CDR3 is CASGLAPGETGDTQYF. DNA of the CDR3: TGTGCCAGCGGACTAGCGCCCGGGGAAACCGGGGATACGCAGTATTTT.

The rearrangement links TRBV18 to TRBJ1-2; tentatively, D is TRBD1 (6 bases). The CDR3 consists of 13 residues. Looked up from germline, CDR1 is KGHSH and CDR2 is LQKENI. V shed 6 bases and J shed 6 bases, with 14 bases lying between them. Here the CDR3 reads CASSLTGIDGYTF. Written as DNA, the CDR3 is TGTGCCAGCTCCCTAACAGGGATCGATGGCTACACCTTC.

This clone was seen more than once but under ten times. This rearrangement joins TRBV7-9 to TRBJ1-1; D is uncertain. V shed 1 base and J shed 3 bases, with 9 bases lying between them. Germline CDR1 is SEHNR and CDR2 is FQNEAQ (reference sequence). The CDR3 sequence is 14 residues long. As DNA, the CDR3 is TGTGCCAGCAGCTTAGAGGGCAGCTACACTGAAGCTTTCTTT. This sequence encodes CASSLEGSYTEAFF.

CDR3 nucleotide sequence: TGTGCCAGCAGCGTGAATGGGCAGGGCAATTCACCCCTCCACTTT. Encoded protein: CASSVNGQGNSPLHF. This chain uses TRBV9 with TRBJ1-6, with D possibly TRBD1 on 5 matching bases. This CDR3 contains 15 residues. The V end lost 2 bases, the J end lost 7 bases, and 13 bases lay between the germline ends. Germline CDR1 SGDLS, CDR2 YYNGEE.

This rearrangement joins TRBV29-1 to TRBJ1-2; D might be TRBD1 (6 bases). Deletions cut 6 bases from V and 8 bases from J, with 19 bases between. Looked up from germline, CDR1 is SQVTM and CDR2 is ANQGSEA. The CDR3 covers 13 residues. The CDR3 DNA reads TGCAGCGTGGACCGGGGGCAGATTGGGGGCTACACCTTC. Amino acid sequence: CSVDRGQIGGYTF.

The chain uses TRBV29-1 and TRBJ2-1; tentatively, D is TRBD1 or TRBD2 (6 bases each). V shed 2 bases and J shed 8 bases, with 19 bases lying between them. CDR3 size: 15 residues. Germline CDR1 SQVTM, CDR2 ANQGSEA. CDR3 residues: CSVEPPRTRGDEQFF. The CDR3 coding sequence is TGCAGCGTTGAACCACCCCGGACGAGGGGGGATGAGCAGTTCTTC.

The genes are TRBV6-5 and TRBJ1-1, with D tentatively TRBD1 (6 bases). Germline V gene sequence: CDR1 MNHEY, CDR2 SVGAGI. This CDR3 has 13 residues. Trimming left V 7 bases short and J 1 base short, with 10 bases between. This CDR3 reads CASTGQPNTEAFF. CDR3 DNA: TGTGCCAGCACCGGACAGCCGAACACTGAAGCTTTCTTT.

Note on this clone: The sample contains more than one DNA sequence encoding this CDR3. The chain recombines TRBV4-1 with TRBJ2-2, with TRBD1 as a possible D gene (5 bases). The ends were cut back, 4 bases at V and 7 bases at J, with 10 bases in the middle. The CDR3 has 13 amino acids. Looked up from germline, CDR1 is MGHRA and CDR2 is YSYEKL. For the CDR3, the DNA is TGCGCCAGCAGCCTCCAGGGTGGCGGGGAGCTGTTTTTT. The encoded protein is CASSLQGGGELFF.

This clone was detected once. The chain recombines TRBV7-6 with TRBJ1-5; D unclear. CDR1 SGHVS and CDR2 FNYEAQ come from the germline V gene. V was shortened by 2 bases and J by 1 base, with 6 bases between the two germline ends. CDR3 length: 14 amino acids. The CDR3 coding sequence is TGTGCCAGCAGCTTACGAGGGAGCAATCAGCCCCAGCATTTT. This codes for CASSLRGSNQPQHF.

The rearrangement uses TRBV2 and TRBJ2-7; D is possibly TRBD2 (6 bases). V dropped 5 bases and J dropped 3 bases, with 17 bases sitting between them. Per the germline V gene, CDR1 is SNHLY and CDR2 is FYNNEI. The length of the CDR3 is 15 residues. CDR3 sequence: CASSRGDPTHYEQYF. The DNA for the CDR3 is TGTGCCAGCAGTCGCGGGGACCCCACTCACTACGAGCAGTACTTC.

This chain connects TRBV12-3 or TRBV12-4 to TRBJ2-3; 7 bases line up with TRBD2. The CDR3 extends over 13 amino acids. With 3 bases clipped from V and 7 bases from J, the junction kept 4 bases outside the gene matches. The CDR3 spells CASSFLADNTQYF. The CDR3 DNA reads as TGTGCCAGCAGTTTCCTAGCGGATAATACGCAGTATTTT.

The chain recombines TRBV5-1 with TRBJ1-4; 9 bases are shared with TRBD1. V shed 4 bases and J 5 bases; nucleotides not matched to a gene: 9. Germline V gives CDR1 SGHRS, CDR2 YFSETQ. CDR3 length: 16 amino acids. The CDR3 here is CASSVWTGEGNEKLFF. DNA of the CDR3: TGCGCCAGCAGCGTTTGGACAGGGGAGGGAAATGAAAAACTGTTTTTT.

V gene TRBV19 combines with J gene TRBJ2-1; TRBD1 might be the D (5 bases). Looked up from germline, CDR1 is LNHDA and CDR2 is SQIVND (reference sequence). Trimming left V 5 bases short and J 4 bases short, with 12 bases between. The length of the CDR3 is 14 residues. The CDR3: CASSAQTGYNEQFF. In DNA, the CDR3 is TGTGCCAGTAGTGCGCAAACAGGATACAATGAGCAGTTCTTC.

This clone came up a few times. The chain uses TRBV5-6 and TRBJ2-7, with 8 bases lining up with TRBD1. CDR1 is SGHDT and CDR2 is YYEEEE in the germline V gene. V trimming: 5 bases; J trimming: 3 bases; junction bases outside the gene matches: 13. The CDR3 consists of 16 residues. For the CDR3, the DNA is TGTGCCAGCAGTATAGGGGGCGGACAGGGAGACTACGAGCAGTACTTC. Protein product: CASSIGGGQGDYEQYF.

The chain is built from TRBV5-1 and TRBJ2-1; no clear D gene. The CDR3 runs to 18 residues. V dropped 0 bases and J dropped 0 bases, with 16 bases sitting between them. The V gene's germline CDR1 is SGHRS and CDR2 YFSETQ. CDR3 nucleotide sequence: TGCGCCAGCAGCTTGGGGGCCTCTTCGTTTAGCTCCTACAATGAGCAGTTCTTC. The encoded protein is CASSLGASSFSSYNEQFF.